The 27 T cell receptor beta chains given below trace back to one sample, sequenced in a study of early T cells in non-severe SARS-CoV-2 infection. TCRdb analysed the 5' RACE reads with MiXCR anew, one entry per CDR3 protein. The sample has approximately 120,000 distinct CDR3 sequences, about 16% seen once; the top ten hold roughly 22%. Specimen: whole blood. These receptors were collected from an adult who was a healthcare worker with PCR-confirmed SARS-CoV-2 infection or an uninfected control (not recorded which).

CDR3 loop: CSARKDRGLGSDEKLFF. The CDR3 nucleotides read TGCAGTGCTAGGAAGGACAGGGGGCTTGGGAGTGATGAAAAACTGTTTTTT. This chain joins TRBV20-1 and TRBJ1-4; 11 bases line up with TRBD1. Germline-derived CDR1 and CDR2 are DFQATT and SNEGSKA (reference sequence). The V and J ends lost 3 bases and 6 bases, in that order; junction bases with no gene match: 12. This CDR3 region has 17 residues.

This sequence joins TRBV7-6 and TRBJ2-1; unclear D gene. Trimming pared 6 bases from V and 8 bases from J, leaving 17 bases between. Germline loops: CDR1 SGHVS, CDR2 FNYEAQ. This CDR3 is built from 14 residues. CDR3 residues: CASRRGPGMDEQFF. The CDR3 DNA is TGTGCCAGCAGAAGAGGACCAGGCATGGATGAGCAGTTCTTC.

This clonotype turned up a few times. The chain joins TRBV4-1 to TRBJ1-5; tentative D call: TRBD1 (5 bases). The CDR3 sequence is 15 residues long. V was cut by 1 base and J by 5 bases, with 12 bases left in between. Per germline, CDR1 MGHRA and CDR2 YSYEKL. The CDR3 loop reads CASSQGRQPDQPQHF. In DNA form, the CDR3 reads TGCGCCAGCAGCCAAGGCCGACAGCCAGATCAGCCCCAGCATTTT.

The V call is TRBV4-1, the J call TRBJ2-3, with no clear D. V was trimmed by 3 bases and J by 2 bases, leaving 12 bases between them. The CDR3 covers 15 residues. CDR1 and CDR2 (germline): MGHRA, YSYEKL. The CDR3 protein is CASSQATITTDTQYF. CDR3 sequence (DNA): TGCGCCAGCAGCCAGGCCACGATTACCACAGATACGCAGTATTTT.

The chain carries TRBV29-1 and TRBJ2-5, with 8 bases matching TRBD2. The germline V gene encodes CDR1 SQVTM and CDR2 ANQGSEA. The CDR3 consists of 16 residues. Trimming at V came to 8 bases and at J to 5 bases, leaving 19 bases not matched to a gene. The CDR3 loop reads CSFSFGGAGPKETQYF. CDR3 coding DNA: TGCAGCTTTAGTTTCGGGGGGGCGGGGCCCAAGGAGACCCAGTACTTC.

The count of this clonotype is one. This chain joins TRBV3-1 and TRBJ2-3; D gene ambiguous. V dropped 4 bases and J dropped 2 bases, with 13 bases sitting between them. The germline V gene encodes CDR1 LGHDT and CDR2 YNNKEL (reference sequence). This CDR3 has 15 residues. The CDR3 coding sequence is TGTGCCAGCAGCCCCTGGGAAGGTTACACAGATACGCAGTATTTT. This codes for CASSPWEGYTDTQYF.

This clonotype was counted only a few times. The CDR3 is CAISESGTSTDTQYF. The CDR3 coding sequence is TGTGCCATCAGTGAATCGGGGACATCCACAGATACGCAGTATTTT. The rearrangement joins TRBV10-3 to TRBJ2-3, with D maybe TRBD1 (6 bases). The CDR3 spans 15 residues. Germline loops: CDR1 ENHRY, CDR2 SYGVKD. The ends were cut back, 3 bases at V and 2 bases at J, with 12 bases in the middle.

V usage is TRBV6-6 and J usage is TRBJ2-5, with D perhaps TRBD1 or TRBD2 (5 bases each). The CDR3 contains 17 residues. The V gene's germline CDR1 is MNHNY and CDR2 SVGAGI (reference sequence). Trimming took 6 bases from V and 0 from J, leaving 20 bases between them. The DNA of the CDR3 is TGTGCCAGCAGCCAATGGGGGACGTCCCCGTACCAAGAGACCCAGTACTTC. Translating it yields CASSQWGTSPYQETQYF.

The rearrangement links TRBV10-1 to TRBJ2-3; TRBD2 aligns across 9 bases. Germline V gives CDR1 WNHNN, CDR2 SYGVQD (reference sequence). The V segment lost 4 bases and the J segment 6 bases; nucleotides outside the gene matches: 5. CDR3 length: 14 residues. The CDR3 loop is CASSGSGGVDTQYF. CDR3 bases: TGCGCCAGCAGTGGTAGCGGGGGAGTCGATACGCAGTATTTT.

The chain carries TRBV15 and TRBJ2-7, with D perhaps matching TRBD2 (5 bases). The V gene lost 0 bases and the J gene lost 6 bases, with 9 bases spanning the gap. In germline, CDR1 is LNHNV, CDR2 YYDKDF (reference sequence). The length of the CDR3 is 13 residues. Here the CDR3 DNA reads TGTGCCACCAGCAGAGAAGAACGGGGCGAGCAGTACTTC. This translates into CATSREERGEQYF. Based on the CDR3 plus reference TRBV15 and TRBJ2-7, the full variable domain is DAMVIQNPRYQVTQFGKPVTLSCSQTLNHNVMYWYQQKSSQAPKLLFHYYDKDFNNEADTPDNFQSRRPNTSFCFLDIRSPGLGDTAMYLCATSREERGEQYFGPGTRLTVT.

This clonotype was picked up many times. This CDR3 reads CASSATGGGYGYTF. DNA of the CDR3: TGTGCCAGCAGCGCGACAGGGGGTGGTTATGGCTACACCTTC. The V call is TRBV12-3 or TRBV12-4, the J call TRBJ1-2, with 9 bases fitting TRBD1. The CDR3 loop spans 14 amino acids. With V trimmed by 6 bases and J by 5 bases, 7 bases remained unmatched.

This clonotype was detected only a few times. V gene TRBV3-1 combines with J gene TRBJ2-3, with D possibly TRBD2 on 5 matching bases. The CDR3 is 17 amino acids. Trimming removed 1 base at V and 4 bases at J, with 18 bases between. Germline V lookup: CDR1 LGHDT, CDR2 YNNKEL (reference sequence). The CDR3 DNA is TGTGCCAGCAGCCAAGGTATACTCGACGAGGGTGCAGATACGCAGTATTTT. Its protein is CASSQGILDEGADTQYF.

This clonotype has a handful of counts. This chain connects TRBV7-9 to TRBJ2-3, with 7 bases lining up with TRBD2. The CDR3 covers 15 residues. Per germline, CDR1 SEHNR and CDR2 FQNEAQ (reference sequence). Losses at the gene ends were 5 bases for V and 0 bases for J; bases not matched to a gene: 5. CDR3 region: CASSRSSGSTDTQYF. CDR3 nucleotide sequence: TGTGCCAGCAGCCGCTCTAGCGGTAGCACAGATACGCAGTATTTT. The whole variable domain, filled in from reference TRBV7-9 and TRBJ2-3, reads DTGVSQNPRHKITKRGQNVTFRCDPISEHNRLYWYRQTLGQGPEFLTYFQNEAQLEKSRLLSDRFSAERPKGSFSTLEIQRTEQGDSAMYLCASSRSSGSTDTQYFGPGTRLTVL.

This clonotype was detected a few times. J is TRBJ1-2 and V is TRBV6-1; 7 positions match TRBD1. Losses at the gene ends were 5 bases for V and 9 bases for J; bases not matched to a gene: 9. The CDR3 spans 13 residues. Germline lookup yields CDR1 MNHNS and CDR2 SASEGT. The CDR3 protein is CASSFDREDRYTF. The CDR3 DNA sequence: TGTGCCAGCAGTTTCGACAGGGAGGATCGCTACACCTTC.

The chain is built from TRBV20-1 and TRBJ2-3; 11 positions agree with TRBD1. CDR1 and CDR2 from the germline V gene are DFQATT and SNEGSKA (reference sequence). This CDR3 has 16 residues. V was clipped by 6 bases and J by 2 bases; unmatched bases: 10. The CDR3 reads CSALTGTGGLTDTQYF. The CDR3 DNA reads as TGCAGTGCACTTACCGGGACAGGGGGACTCACAGATACGCAGTATTTT.

J is TRBJ2-1 and V is TRBV9; 7 bases agree with TRBD2. The CDR3 length is 15 residues. V trimming: 0 bases; J trimming: 5 bases; junction bases outside the gene matches: 5. The V gene's germline CDR1 is SGDLS and CDR2 YYNGEE. CDR3 sequence (DNA): TGTGCCAGCAGCGTAGCTCAGCTAGCGGACAATGAGCAGTTCTTC. Encoded protein: CASSVAQLADNEQFF.

This clonotype came up many times. V and J are TRBV5-1 and TRBJ2-7, with a possible D match to TRBD2 (6 bases). From germline, CDR1 is SGHRS and CDR2 YFSETQ. CDR3 length: 12 amino acids. Trimming left V 2 bases short and J 6 bases short, with 9 bases between. Here the CDR3 reads CASSFAGREQYF. CDR3 sequence (DNA): TGCGCCAGCAGCTTCGCGGGGCGCGAGCAGTACTTC.

This clonotype was detected only a few times. The gene calls are TRBV12-3 or TRBV12-4 and TRBJ2-5, with TRBD1 matching over 8 bases. The V and J ends lost 6 bases and 1 base, in that order; junction bases with no gene match: 7. This CDR3 has 15 amino acids. This chain's CDR3 is CASRLGTGIQETQYF. The DNA of the CDR3 is TGTGCCAGCAGGCTCGGGACAGGTATCCAAGAGACCCAGTACTTC.

This clonotype was picked up many times. The V gene is TRBV25-1, the J gene TRBJ1-6, with D uncertain. V lost 3 bases to trimming and J lost 5 bases, with 5 bases between them. The germline CDR1 and CDR2 sequences are MGHDK and SYGVNS. This CDR3 spans 13 amino acids. This chain's CDR3 is CASSDRDNSPLHF. The CDR3, as DNA: TGTGCCAGCAGTGACCGGGATAATTCACCCCTCCACTTT.

The chain recombines TRBV10-3 with TRBJ1-1; TRBD1 agrees at 10 bases. The CDR3 is 12 amino acids. Germline assignment: CDR1 ENHRY and CDR2 SYGVKD. V trimming: 6 bases; J trimming: 5 bases; junction bases outside the gene matches: 0. CDR3 region: CAIRGQGTEAFF. The CDR3 coding sequence is TGTGCCATCAGGGGACAGGGGACTGAAGCTTTCTTT.

This clonotype has more than one count but fewer than ten. The chain couples TRBV4-1 to TRBJ1-3, with no clear D. Germline loops: CDR1 MGHRA, CDR2 YSYEKL. V lost 1 base to trimming and J lost 0 bases, with 19 bases between them. This CDR3 has 19 residues. The CDR3 coding sequence is TGCGCCAGCAGCCAAGGGAGCCCTCTAAACCGACTCTCTGGAAACACCATATATTTT. Translating it yields CASSQGSPLNRLSGNTIYF.

This chain connects TRBV10-3 to TRBJ1-2, with D unresolved. Trimming shortened V by 0 bases and J by 14 bases, and 16 bases separated the two germline ends. CDR3 length: 13 amino acids. CDR1 and CDR2 (germline): ENHRY, SYGVKD. The CDR3 DNA reads TGTGCCATCAGTGAGTCACGCGACCCACCTCGGACCTTC. Encoded protein: CAISESRDPPRTF.

The chain has TRBV10-3 and TRBJ1-2; possibly TRBD1 for D (6 bases). Trimming took off 6 bases at V and 6 bases at J, with 11 bases between the two ends. Germline V CDR1 and CDR2: ENHRY, SYGVKD. The CDR3 sequence is 12 residues long. This CDR3 is CAIRTRTDGYTF. The DNA for the CDR3 is TGTGCCATCAGGACACGGACAGATGGCTACACCTTC.

This clonotype was counted only a few times. The chain couples TRBV3-1 to TRBJ2-5, with 8 bases lining up with TRBD2. Germline values: CDR1 LGHDT, CDR2 YNNKEL (reference sequence). CDR3 length equals 15 residues. V was pared by 1 base and J by 3 bases, with 4 bases of the junction left unmatched. CDR3 DNA: TGTGCCAGCAGCCAAGCGGGAGGGAGCGAAGAGACCCAGTACTTC. Amino acid sequence: CASSQAGGSEETQYF.

This clonotype showed up just a few times. V gene TRBV6-8 combines with J gene TRBJ1-5; no clear D gene. The CDR3 loop spans 17 amino acids. Germline V gives CDR1 MNHGY, CDR2 SAAAGT. Trimming removed 0 bases from V and 2 bases from J, with 14 bases in between. The CDR3 nucleotides read TGTGCCAGCAGTTACTCGCTCGGCCTTCGGTGCAATCAGCCCCAGCATTTT. This codes for CASSYSLGLRCNQPQHF.

This clonotype has more than one count but fewer than ten. The gene calls are TRBV10-2 and TRBJ1-1; D gene ambiguous. V lost 7 bases, J lost 0 bases, and 18 bases lay in between. There are 16 residues in the CDR3. Per germline, CDR1 WSHSY and CDR2 SAAADI. The CDR3 sequence: CASTGKSDTLNTEAFF. The CDR3 coding sequence is TGCGCCAGCACGGGGAAAAGTGACACTCTGAACACTGAAGCTTTCTTT.

The chain is built from TRBV18 and TRBJ1-3, with D unclear. Trimming stripped 3 bases from V and 4 bases from J, with 19 bases between. CDR1 is KGHSH and CDR2 is LQKENI in the germline V gene. The CDR3 consists of 17 residues. The CDR3 nucleotides read TGTGCCAGCTCACCGACCGGGGAATTACCCGGCGGAAACACCATATATTTT. As protein: CASSPTGELPGGNTIYF.